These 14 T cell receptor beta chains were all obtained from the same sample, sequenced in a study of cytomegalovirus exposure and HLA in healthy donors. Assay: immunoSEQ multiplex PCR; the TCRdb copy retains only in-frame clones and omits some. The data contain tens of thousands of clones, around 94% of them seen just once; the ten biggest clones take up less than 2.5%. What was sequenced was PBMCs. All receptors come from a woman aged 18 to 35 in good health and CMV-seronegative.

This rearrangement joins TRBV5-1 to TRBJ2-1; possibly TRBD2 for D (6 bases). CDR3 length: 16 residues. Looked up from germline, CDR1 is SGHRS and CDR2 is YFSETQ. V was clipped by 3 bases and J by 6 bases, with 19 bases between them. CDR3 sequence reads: CASSSPTRGWVNEQFF. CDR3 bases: TGCGCCAGCAGCTCTCCGACTAGAGGGTGGGTCAATGAGCAGTTCTTC.

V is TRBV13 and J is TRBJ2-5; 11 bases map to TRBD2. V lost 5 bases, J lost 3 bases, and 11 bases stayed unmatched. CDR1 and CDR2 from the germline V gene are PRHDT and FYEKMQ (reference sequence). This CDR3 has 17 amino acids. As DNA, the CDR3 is TGTGCCAGCAGCCAAGGCACTAGCGGGAGTTTCGAAGAGACCCAGTACTTC. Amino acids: CASSQGTSGSFEETQYF. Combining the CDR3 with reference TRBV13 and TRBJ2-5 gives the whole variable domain AAGVIQSPRHLIKEKRETATLKCYPIPRHDTVYWYQQGPGQDPQFLISFYEKMQSDKGSIPDRFSAQQFSDYHSELNMSSLELGDSALYFCASSQGTSGSFEETQYFGPGTRLLVL.

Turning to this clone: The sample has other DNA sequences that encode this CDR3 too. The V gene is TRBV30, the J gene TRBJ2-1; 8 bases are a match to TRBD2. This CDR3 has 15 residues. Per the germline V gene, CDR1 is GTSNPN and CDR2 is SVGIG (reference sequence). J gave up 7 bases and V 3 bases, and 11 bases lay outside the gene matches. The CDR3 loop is CAWSNRGRGANEQFF. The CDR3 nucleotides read TGTGCCTGGAGCAATCGGGGGCGGGGGGCGAATGAGCAGTTCTTC.

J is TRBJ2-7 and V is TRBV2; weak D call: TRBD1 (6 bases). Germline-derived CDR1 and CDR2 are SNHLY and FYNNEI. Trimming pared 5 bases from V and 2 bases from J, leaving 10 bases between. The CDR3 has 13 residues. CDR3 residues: CASSSTGTYEQYF. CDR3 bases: TGTGCCAGCAGTTCCACAGGGACCTACGAGCAGTACTTC.

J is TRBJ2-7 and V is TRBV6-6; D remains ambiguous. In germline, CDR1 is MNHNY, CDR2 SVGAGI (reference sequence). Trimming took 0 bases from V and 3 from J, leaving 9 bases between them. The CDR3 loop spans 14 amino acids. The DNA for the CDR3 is TGTGCCAGCAGTTACTCGGATAGCTACTACGAGCAGTACTTC. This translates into CASSYSDSYYEQYF.

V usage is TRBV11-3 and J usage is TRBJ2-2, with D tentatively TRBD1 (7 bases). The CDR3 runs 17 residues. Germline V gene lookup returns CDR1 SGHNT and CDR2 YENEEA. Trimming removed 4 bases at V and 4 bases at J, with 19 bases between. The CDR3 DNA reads TGTGCCAGCAGCTCCCACGGGGGACAGTATTCCACCGGGGAGCTGTTTTTT. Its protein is CASSSHGGQYSTGELFF.

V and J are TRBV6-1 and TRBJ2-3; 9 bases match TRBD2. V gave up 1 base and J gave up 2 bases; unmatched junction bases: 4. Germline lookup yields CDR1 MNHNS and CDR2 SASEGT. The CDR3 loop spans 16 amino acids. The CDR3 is CASSEEGLASTDTQYF. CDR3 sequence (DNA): TGTGCCAGCAGTGAAGAGGGACTAGCTTCCACAGATACGCAGTATTTT.

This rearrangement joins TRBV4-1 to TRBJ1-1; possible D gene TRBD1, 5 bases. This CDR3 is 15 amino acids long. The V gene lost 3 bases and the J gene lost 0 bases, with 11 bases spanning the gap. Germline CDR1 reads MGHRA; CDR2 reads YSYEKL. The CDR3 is CASSHQDMMNTEAFF. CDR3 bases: TGCGCCAGCAGCCATCAGGACATGATGAACACTGAAGCTTTCTTT.

CDR3 DNA sequence: TGTGCCAGCAGCTTAGTTTTAGCGGGGGGGGTTGGAGTCACACACACAGATACGCAGTATTTT. It is translated as CASSLVLAGGVGVTHTDTQYF. The genes are TRBV7-8 and TRBJ2-3; 11 positions match TRBD2. Germline V CDR1 and CDR2: SGHVS, FQNEAQ. V trimming: 1 base; J trimming: 2 bases; junction bases outside the gene matches: 17. The CDR3 has 21 residues.

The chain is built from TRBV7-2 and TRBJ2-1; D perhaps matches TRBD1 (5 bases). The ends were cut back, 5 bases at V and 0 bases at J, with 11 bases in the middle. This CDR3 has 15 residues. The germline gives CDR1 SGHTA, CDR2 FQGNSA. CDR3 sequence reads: CASSPDTDSYNEQFF. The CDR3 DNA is TGTGCCAGCAGCCCGGACACCGACTCCTACAATGAGCAGTTCTTC.

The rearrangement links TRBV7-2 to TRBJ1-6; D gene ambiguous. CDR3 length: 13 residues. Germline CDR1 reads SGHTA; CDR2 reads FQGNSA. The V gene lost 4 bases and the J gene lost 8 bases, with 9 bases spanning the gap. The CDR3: CASSYSMDSPLHF. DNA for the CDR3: TGTGCCAGCAGCTACTCCATGGATTCACCCCTCCACTTT.

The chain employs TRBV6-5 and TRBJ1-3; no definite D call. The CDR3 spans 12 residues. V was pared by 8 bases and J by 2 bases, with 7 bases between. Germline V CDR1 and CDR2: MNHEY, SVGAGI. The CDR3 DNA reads TGTGCCAGCTTGGCCCCTGGAAACACCATATATTTT. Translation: CASLAPGNTIYF.

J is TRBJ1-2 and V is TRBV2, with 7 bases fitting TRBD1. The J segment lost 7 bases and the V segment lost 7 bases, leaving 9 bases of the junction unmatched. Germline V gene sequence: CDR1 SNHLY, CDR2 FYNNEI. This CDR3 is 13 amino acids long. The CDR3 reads CASTGPGGGGYTF. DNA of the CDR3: TGTGCCAGCACCGGCCCAGGGGGTGGTGGCTACACCTTC. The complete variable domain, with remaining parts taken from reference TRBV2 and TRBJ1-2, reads EPEVTQTPSHQVTQMGQEVILRCVPISNHLYFYWYRQILGQKVEFLVSFYNNEISEKSEIFDDQFSVERPDGSNFTLKIRSTKLEDSAMYFCASTGPGGGGYTFGSGTRLTVV.

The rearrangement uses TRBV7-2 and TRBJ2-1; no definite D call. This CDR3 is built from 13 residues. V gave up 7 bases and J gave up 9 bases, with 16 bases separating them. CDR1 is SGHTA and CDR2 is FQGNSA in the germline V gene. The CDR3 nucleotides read TGTGCCAGCAAAACCGTGTTATCGGTTGAGCAGTTCTTC. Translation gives CASKTVLSVEQFF.